Below are 7 T cell receptor beta chains sequenced from a single sample in a study of blood T cell repertoires in COVID-19. Repertoires were generated with immunoSEQ multiplex PCR, while TCRdb's copy carries only in-frame clones and drops some. This table holds about 130,000 clones, over 70% found once. Sequencing input: peripheral blood. The receptors shown here come from a man aged 80 or over with acute or convalescent COVID-19.

The rearrangement uses TRBV5-1 and TRBJ1-1, with a weak D call TRBD1 (5 bases). Trimming left V 3 bases short and J 2 bases short, with 17 bases between. The CDR3 covers 16 residues. Germline V CDR1 and CDR2: SGHRS, YFSETQ. Written as DNA, the CDR3 is TGCGCCAGCAGCTCAGCCCCAGGACAACTTAACACTGAAGCTTTCTTT. Its protein is CASSSAPGQLNTEAFF.

This chain links TRBV5-1 with TRBJ1-1; D gene ambiguous. There are 15 residues in the CDR3. Germline CDR1 reads SGHRS; CDR2 reads YFSETQ. V was pared by 6 bases and J by 0 bases, with 15 bases between. DNA of the CDR3: TGCGCCAGCAAAGATTTAACCACAGTGAACACTGAAGCTTTCTTT. Its translation is CASKDLTTVNTEAFF.

The genes are TRBV20-1 and TRBJ2-7; 10 bases line up with TRBD1. CDR3 length: 15 amino acids. Unmatched junction bases numbered 7, after V lost 3 bases and J lost 2 bases. The V gene's germline CDR1 is DFQATT and CDR2 SNEGSKA (reference sequence). CDR3 in amino acids: CSASKAGTGAYEQYF. CDR3 nucleotides: TGCAGTGCTAGTAAAGCCGGGACAGGGGCCTACGAGCAGTACTTC.

The chain links TRBV30 to TRBJ1-6, with TRBD1 identical over 7 bases. This CDR3 is built from 15 residues. Trimming took 1 base from V and 1 from J; bases not matched to a gene: 1. Germline assignment: CDR1 GTSNPN and CDR2 SVGIG (reference sequence). The CDR3 DNA is TGTGCCTGGAGTGCGACAGGGTCCTATAATTCACCCCTCCACTTT. It yields the protein CAWSATGSYNSPLHF.

The chain carries TRBV5-6 and TRBJ1-2; the D gene is possibly TRBD1 (6 bases). The germline V gene encodes CDR1 SGHDT and CDR2 YYEEEE. V was trimmed by 4 bases and J by 4 bases, leaving 14 bases between them. This CDR3 is 14 amino acids long. In nucleotides, the CDR3 is TGTGCCAGCAGCGGTGGACAGACTACCTATGGCTACACCTTC. Translation: CASSGGQTTYGYTF.

The chain couples TRBV7-9 to TRBJ2-5, with TRBD1 identical over 10 bases. J gave up 4 bases and V 3 bases, and 5 bases lay outside the gene matches. The CDR3 is 15 amino acids. From germline, CDR1 is SEHNR and CDR2 FQNEAQ (reference sequence). CDR3 DNA sequence: TGTGCCAGCAGCTTGACAAGGGACAGGGGAGAGACCCAGTACTTC. It encodes CASSLTRDRGETQYF.

This chain connects TRBV10-2 to TRBJ2-5; 8 positions agree with TRBD2. The V segment lost 6 bases and the J segment 3 bases; nucleotides outside the gene matches: 6. Germline V CDR1 and CDR2: WSHSY, SAAADI. The CDR3 runs 14 residues. The CDR3 sequence: CASSRSGVEETQYF. The CDR3 nucleotides are TGCGCCAGCAGCCGTAGCGGGGTGGAAGAGACCCAGTACTTC.